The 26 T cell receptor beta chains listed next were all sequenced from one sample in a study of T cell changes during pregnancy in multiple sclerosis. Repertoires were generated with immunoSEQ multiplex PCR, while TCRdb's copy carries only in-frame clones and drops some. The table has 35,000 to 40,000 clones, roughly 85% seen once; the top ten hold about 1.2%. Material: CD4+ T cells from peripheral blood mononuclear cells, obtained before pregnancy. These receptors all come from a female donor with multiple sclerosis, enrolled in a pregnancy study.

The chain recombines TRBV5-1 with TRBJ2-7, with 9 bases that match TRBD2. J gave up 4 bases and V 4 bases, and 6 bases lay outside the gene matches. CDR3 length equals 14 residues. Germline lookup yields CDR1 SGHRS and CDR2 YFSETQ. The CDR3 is CASSRTSDKYEQYF. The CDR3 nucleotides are TGCGCCAGCAGCCGGACTAGCGATAAATACGAGCAGTACTTC.

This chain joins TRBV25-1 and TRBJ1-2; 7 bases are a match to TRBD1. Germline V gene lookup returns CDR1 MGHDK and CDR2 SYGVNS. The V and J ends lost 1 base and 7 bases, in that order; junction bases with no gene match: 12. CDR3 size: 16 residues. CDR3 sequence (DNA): TGTGCCAGCAGTGAATTCGGGTCAGCCAGGGGGTCTGGCTACACCTTC. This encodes CASSEFGSARGSGYTF.

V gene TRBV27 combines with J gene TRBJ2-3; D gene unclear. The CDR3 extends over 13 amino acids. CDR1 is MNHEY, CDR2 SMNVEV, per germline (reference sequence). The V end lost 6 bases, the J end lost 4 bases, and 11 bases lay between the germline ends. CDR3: CASRYLDADTQYF. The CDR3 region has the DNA TGTGCCAGCAGATACCTAGATGCAGATACGCAGTATTTT.

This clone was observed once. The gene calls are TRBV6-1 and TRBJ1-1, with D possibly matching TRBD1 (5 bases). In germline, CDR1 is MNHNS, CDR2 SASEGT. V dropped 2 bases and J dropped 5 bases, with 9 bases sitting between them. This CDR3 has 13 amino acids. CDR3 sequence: CASSEQGWTEAFF. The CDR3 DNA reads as TGTGCCAGCAGTGAACAGGGATGGACTGAAGCTTTCTTT.

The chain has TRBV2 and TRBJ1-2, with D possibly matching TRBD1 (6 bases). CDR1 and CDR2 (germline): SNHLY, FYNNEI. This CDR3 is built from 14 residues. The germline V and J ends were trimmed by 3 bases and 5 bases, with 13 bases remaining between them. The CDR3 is CASSEGAGVYGYTF. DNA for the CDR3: TGTGCCAGCAGTGAGGGGGCAGGGGTTTATGGCTACACCTTC. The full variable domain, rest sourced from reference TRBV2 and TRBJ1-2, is EPEVTQTPSHQVTQMGQEVILRCVPISNHLYFYWYRQILGQKVEFLVSFYNNEISEKSEIFDDQFSVERPDGSNFTLKIRSTKLEDSAMYFCASSEGAGVYGYTFGSGTRLTVV.

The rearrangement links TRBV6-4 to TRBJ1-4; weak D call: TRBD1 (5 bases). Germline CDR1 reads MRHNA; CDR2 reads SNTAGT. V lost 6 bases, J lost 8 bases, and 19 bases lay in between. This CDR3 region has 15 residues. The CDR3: CASRGGSSAGEKLFF. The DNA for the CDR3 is TGTGCCAGCAGGGGGGGGTCCTCGGCGGGGGAAAAACTGTTTTTT.

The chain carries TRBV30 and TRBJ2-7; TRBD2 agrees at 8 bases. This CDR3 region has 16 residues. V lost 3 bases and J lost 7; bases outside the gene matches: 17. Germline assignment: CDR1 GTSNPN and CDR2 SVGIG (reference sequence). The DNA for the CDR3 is TGTGCCTGGAGGAGGTGGTCTAGCGGGTTCTCTAAGGAGCAGTACTTC. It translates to CAWRRWSSGFSKEQYF.

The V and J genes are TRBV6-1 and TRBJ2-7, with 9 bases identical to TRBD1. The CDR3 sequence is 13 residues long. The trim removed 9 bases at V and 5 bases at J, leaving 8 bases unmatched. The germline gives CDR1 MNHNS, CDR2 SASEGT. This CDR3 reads CASRPGQGNEQYF. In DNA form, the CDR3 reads TGTGCCAGTCGACCGGGACAGGGAAACGAGCAGTACTTC.

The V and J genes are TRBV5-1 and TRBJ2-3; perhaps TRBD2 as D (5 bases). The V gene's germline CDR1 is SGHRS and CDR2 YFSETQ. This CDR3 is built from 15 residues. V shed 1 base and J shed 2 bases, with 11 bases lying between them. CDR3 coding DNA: TGCGCCAGCAGCTTGAGCGGACGTAACACAGATACGCAGTATTTT. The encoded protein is CASSLSGRNTDTQYF.

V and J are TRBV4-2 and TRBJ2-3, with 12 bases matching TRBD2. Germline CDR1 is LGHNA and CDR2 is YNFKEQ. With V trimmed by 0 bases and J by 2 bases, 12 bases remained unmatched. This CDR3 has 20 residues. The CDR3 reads CASSQEGLAGSAAYTDTQYF. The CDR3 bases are TGTGCCAGCAGCCAAGAAGGACTAGCGGGGAGTGCGGCCTACACAGATACGCAGTATTTT.

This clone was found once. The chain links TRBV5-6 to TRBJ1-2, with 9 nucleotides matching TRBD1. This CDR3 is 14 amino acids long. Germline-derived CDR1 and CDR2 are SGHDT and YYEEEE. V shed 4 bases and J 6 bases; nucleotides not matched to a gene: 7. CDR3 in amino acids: CASSVRDRVDGYTF. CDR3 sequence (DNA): TGTGCCAGCAGCGTCCGGGACAGGGTGGATGGCTACACCTTC. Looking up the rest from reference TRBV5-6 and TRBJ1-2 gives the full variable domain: DAGVTQSPTHLIKTRGQQVTLRCSPKSGHDTVSWYQQALGQGPQFIFQYYEEEERQRGNFPDRFSGHQFPNYSSELNVNALLLGDSALYLCASSVRDRVDGYTFGSGTRLTVV.

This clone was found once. CDR3 amino acids: CASSLTGGTGELFF. CDR3 DNA: TGTGCCAGCAGCCTGACAGGGGGCACCGGGGAGCTGTTTTTT. V and J are TRBV7-2 and TRBJ2-2, with 9 bases identical to TRBD1. J was trimmed by 4 bases and V by 5 bases; bases with no gene match: 2. The CDR3 is 14 residues long. Per the germline V gene, CDR1 is SGHTA and CDR2 is FQGNSA.

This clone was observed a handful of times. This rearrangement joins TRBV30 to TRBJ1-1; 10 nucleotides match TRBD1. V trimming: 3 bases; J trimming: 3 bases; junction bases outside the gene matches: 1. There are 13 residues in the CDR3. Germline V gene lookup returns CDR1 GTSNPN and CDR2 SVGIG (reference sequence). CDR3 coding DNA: TGTGCCTGGAGCGGACAGGGGGACACTGAAGCTTTCTTT. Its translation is CAWSGQGDTEAFF. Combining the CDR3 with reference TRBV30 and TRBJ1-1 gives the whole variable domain SQTIHQWPATLVQPVGSPLSLECTVEGTSNPNLYWYRQAAGRGLQLLFYSVGIGQISSEVPQNLSASRPQDRQFILSSKKLLLSDSGFYLCAWSGQGDTEAFFGQGTRLTVV.

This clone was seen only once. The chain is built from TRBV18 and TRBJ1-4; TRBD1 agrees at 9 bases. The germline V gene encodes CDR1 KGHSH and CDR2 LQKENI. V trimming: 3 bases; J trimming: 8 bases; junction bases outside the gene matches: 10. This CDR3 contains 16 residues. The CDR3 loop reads CASSPETGGAGEKLFF. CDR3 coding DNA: TGTGCCAGCTCACCGGAAACAGGGGGCGCTGGGGAAAAACTGTTTTTT. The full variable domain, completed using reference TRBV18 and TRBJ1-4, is NAGVMQNPRHLVRRRGQEARLRCSPMKGHSHVYWYRQLPEEGLKFMVYLQKENIIDESGMPKERFSAEFPKEGPSILRIQQVVRGDSAAYFCASSPETGGAGEKLFFGSGTQLSVL.

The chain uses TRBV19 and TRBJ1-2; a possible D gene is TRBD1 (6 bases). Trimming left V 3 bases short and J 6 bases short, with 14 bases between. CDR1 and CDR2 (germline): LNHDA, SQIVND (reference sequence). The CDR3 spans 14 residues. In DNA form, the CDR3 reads TGTGCCAGTAGTATCCTGGGGGGGCCGGATGGCTACACCTTC. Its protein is CASSILGGPDGYTF.

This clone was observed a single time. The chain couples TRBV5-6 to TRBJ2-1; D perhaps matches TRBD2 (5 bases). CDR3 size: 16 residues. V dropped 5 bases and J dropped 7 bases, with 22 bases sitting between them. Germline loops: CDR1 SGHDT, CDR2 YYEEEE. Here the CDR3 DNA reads TGTGCCAGCAGTAAGCTGGACTCGAGGCTTTGGAATGAGCAGTTCTTC. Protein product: CASSKLDSRLWNEQFF.

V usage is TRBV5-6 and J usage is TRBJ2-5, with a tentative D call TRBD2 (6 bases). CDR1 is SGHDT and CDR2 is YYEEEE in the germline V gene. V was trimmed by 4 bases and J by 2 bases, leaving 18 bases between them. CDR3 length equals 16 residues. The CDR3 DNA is TGTGCCAGCAGCCCTAAACAGGAGGGGAGTCAAGAGACCCAGTACTTC. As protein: CASSPKQEGSQETQYF.

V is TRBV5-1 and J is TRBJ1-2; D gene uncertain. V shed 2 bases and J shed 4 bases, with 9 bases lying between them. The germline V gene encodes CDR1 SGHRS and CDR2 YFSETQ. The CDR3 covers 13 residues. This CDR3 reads CASSFPGLYGYTF. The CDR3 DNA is TGCGCCAGCAGCTTCCCAGGCCTCTATGGCTACACCTTC.

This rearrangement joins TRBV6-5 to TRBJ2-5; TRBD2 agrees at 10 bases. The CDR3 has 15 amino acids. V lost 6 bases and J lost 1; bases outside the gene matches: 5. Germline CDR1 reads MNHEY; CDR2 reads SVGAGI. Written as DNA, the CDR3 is TGTGCCAGCAGGCGAATAGCGGGAGGCCAAGAGACCCAGTACTTC. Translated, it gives CASRRIAGGQETQYF.

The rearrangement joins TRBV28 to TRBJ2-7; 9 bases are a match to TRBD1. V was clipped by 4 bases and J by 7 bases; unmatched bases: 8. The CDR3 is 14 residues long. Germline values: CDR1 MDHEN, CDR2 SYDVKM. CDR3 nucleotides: TGTGCCAGCAGTTCGGGACAGGGAGGGAATGAGCAGTACTTC. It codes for CASSSGQGGNEQYF.

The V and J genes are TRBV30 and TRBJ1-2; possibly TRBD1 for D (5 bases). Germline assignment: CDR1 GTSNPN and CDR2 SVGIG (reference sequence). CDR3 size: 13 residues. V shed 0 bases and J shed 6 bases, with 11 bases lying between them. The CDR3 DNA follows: TGTGCCTGGAGTGTGTTTGGGGCGGATGGCTACACCTTC. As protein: CAWSVFGADGYTF.

Here the CDR3 DNA reads TGTGCCAGCAGCCTTAACGGACAGGGCAAAGCTTTCTTT. Protein sequence: CASSLNGQGKAFF. The chain recombines TRBV27 with TRBJ1-1, with 8 bases aligning to TRBD1. Germline V gene sequence: CDR1 MNHEY, CDR2 SMNVEV (reference sequence). The CDR3 loop spans 13 amino acids. The J segment lost 9 bases and the V segment lost 6 bases, leaving 9 bases of the junction unmatched.

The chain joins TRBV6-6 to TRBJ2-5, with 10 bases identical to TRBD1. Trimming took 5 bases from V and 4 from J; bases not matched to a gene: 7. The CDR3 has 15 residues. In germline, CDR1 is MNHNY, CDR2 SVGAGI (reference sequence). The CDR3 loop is CASSRTGGPVETQYF. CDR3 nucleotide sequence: TGTGCCAGCAGTAGGACAGGGGGTCCTGTAGAGACCCAGTACTTC.

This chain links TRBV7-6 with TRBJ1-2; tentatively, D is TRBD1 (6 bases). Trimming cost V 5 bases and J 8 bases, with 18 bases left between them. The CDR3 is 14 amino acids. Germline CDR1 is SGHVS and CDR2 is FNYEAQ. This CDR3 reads CASSETTGLGGYTF. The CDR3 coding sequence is TGTGCCAGCAGCGAAACCACAGGGTTGGGCGGCTACACCTTC.

CDR3 sequence (DNA): TGTGCCAGCCTGGACAGGGTGTACAATGAGCAGTTCTTC. Protein sequence: CASLDRVYNEQFF. The V call is TRBV5-4, the J call TRBJ2-1, with TRBD1 matching 8 bases. The germline CDR1 and CDR2 sequences are SGHNT and YYREEE (reference sequence). This CDR3 comprises 13 residues. J gave up 4 bases and V 7 bases, and 4 bases lay outside the gene matches.

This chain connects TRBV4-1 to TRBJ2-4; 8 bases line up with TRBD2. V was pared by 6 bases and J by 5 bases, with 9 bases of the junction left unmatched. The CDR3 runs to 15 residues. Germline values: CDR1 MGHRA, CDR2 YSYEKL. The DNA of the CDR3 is TGCGCCAGCAGTCCTACCGGGACTAGGGAAAACATTCAGTACTTC. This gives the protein CASSPTGTRENIQYF.